The next 32 T cell receptor beta chains were all read from a single sample in a study of B cell selection in AIRE deficiency. Regulatory T cells were sorted as CD4+CD25hiCD127low/negative. Measured with immunoSEQ multiplex PCR; TCRdb has only the in-frame clones, and not every one. The sample lists roughly 18,000 clones, about 92% occurring once. The sequenced material came from CD4+CD25+ Tregs sorted from PBMCs. The receptors were sampled from a human donor in good health.

V usage is TRBV7-2 and J usage is TRBJ2-5, with 8 nucleotides matching TRBD2. The CDR3 spans 16 residues. CDR1 and CDR2 (germline): SGHTA, FQGNSA. V gave up 5 bases and J gave up 5 bases; unmatched junction bases: 13. CDR3 sequence: CASSRWLAGLWETQYF. In nucleotides, the CDR3 is TGTGCCAGCAGCAGGTGGTTAGCGGGGCTTTGGGAGACCCAGTACTTC.

This rearrangement joins TRBV7-9 to TRBJ1-4; 10 nucleotides agree with TRBD1. Trimming removed 4 bases from V and 8 bases from J; junction bases left unmatched: 4. The CDR3 has 14 residues. Germline lookup yields CDR1 SEHNR and CDR2 FQNEAQ (reference sequence). CDR3 in amino acids: CASSYGQGGEKLFF. Here the CDR3 DNA reads TGTGCCAGCAGCTATGGACAGGGGGGAGAAAAACTGTTTTTT.

This clone was observed a few times. V is TRBV5-1 and J is TRBJ1-2; possible D gene TRBD1, 5 bases. Trimming left V 5 bases short and J 2 bases short, with 10 bases between. CDR1 and CDR2 (germline): SGHRS, YFSETQ. There are 13 residues in the CDR3. CDR3: CASRRGPNYGYTF. CDR3 nucleotide sequence: TGCGCCAGCAGGAGGGGACCCAACTATGGCTACACCTTC. The whole variable domain, filled in from reference TRBV5-1 and TRBJ1-2, reads KAGVTQTPRYLIKTRGQQVTLSCSPISGHRSVSWYQQTPGQGLQFLFEYFSETQRNKGNFPGRFSGRQFSNSRSEMNVSTLELGDSALYLCASRRGPNYGYTFGSGTRLTVV.

V gene TRBV7-2 combines with J gene TRBJ2-1; D is perhaps TRBD1 or TRBD2 (7 bases each). The V and J ends lost 5 bases and 0 bases respectively, with 23 bases between them. Germline CDR1 and CDR2: SGHTA and FQGNSA. The CDR3 runs to 19 residues. The DNA for the CDR3 is TGTGCCAGCAGCCGCAGCGGGACAGCCCCTCCAAGCTCCTACAATGAGCAGTTCTTC. Amino acid sequence: CASSRSGTAPPSSYNEQFF. The full variable domain, completed using reference TRBV7-2 and TRBJ2-1, is GAGVSQSPSNKVTEKGKDVELRCDPISGHTALYWYRQSLGQGLEFLIYFQGNSAPDKSGLPSDRFSAERTGGSVSTLTIQRTQQEDSAVYLCASSRSGTAPPSSYNEQFFGPGTRLTVL.

This clone was seen just once. This chain uses TRBV5-4 with TRBJ2-3; tentatively, D is TRBD2 (5 bases). V lost 2 bases, J lost 7 bases, and 20 bases lay in between. CDR3 length: 16 residues. The V gene's germline CDR1 is SGHNT and CDR2 YYREEE (reference sequence). The chain's CDR3 is CASSLLQRMGANTQYF. CDR3 DNA: TGTGCCAGCAGCTTACTTCAGCGGATGGGAGCCAATACGCAGTATTTT.

The chain uses TRBV6-1 and TRBJ1-5; no clear D gene. V was clipped by 1 base and J by 9 bases, with 31 bases between them. The CDR3 contains 20 residues. Germline assignment: CDR1 MNHNS and CDR2 SASEGT. The CDR3 here is CASSEGQTAHRLRLLRPQHF. In nucleotides, the CDR3 is TGTGCCAGCAGTGAAGGCCAAACAGCTCACCGATTAAGACTCCTGAGGCCCCAGCATTTT.

This chain connects TRBV2 to TRBJ1-2; D may be TRBD1 (5 bases). The CDR3 totals 13 residues. CDR1 is SNHLY, CDR2 FYNNEI, per germline. V lost 7 bases and J 0 bases, leaving 9 bases between the germline ends. Here the CDR3 reads CASNRPANYGYTF. CDR3 sequence (DNA): TGTGCCAGCAACAGGCCTGCTAACTATGGCTACACCTTC.

As DNA, the CDR3 is TGTGCCAGTAGCCTCGACAGGTTTAGCAATCAGCCCCAGCATTTT. This gives the protein CASSLDRFSNQPQHF. This chain connects TRBV19 to TRBJ1-5; D is possibly TRBD1 (6 bases). V was shortened by 6 bases and J by 0 bases, with 12 bases between the two germline ends. Germline V gene lookup returns CDR1 LNHDA and CDR2 SQIVND (reference sequence). The CDR3 spans 15 residues.

This chain links TRBV7-2 with TRBJ1-5; the D is unclear. CDR3 length: 13 residues. CDR1 SGHTA and CDR2 FQGNSA come from the germline V gene. The V end lost 7 bases, the J end lost 6 bases, and 13 bases lay between the germline ends. The CDR3 DNA reads TGTGCCAGCACCTTGGGTGTCGGTCAGCCCCAGCATTTT. Translated: CASTLGVGQPQHF.

This chain joins TRBV28 and TRBJ1-3; D remains unclear. The CDR3 runs 14 residues. Germline-derived CDR1 and CDR2 are MDHEN and SYDVKM. V was cut by 7 bases and J by 0 bases, with 10 bases left in between. The CDR3 sequence is CASTRSGSGNTIYF. The DNA for the CDR3 is TGTGCCAGCACCCGCTCGGGCTCTGGAAACACCATATATTTT. The full variable domain, with the rest looked up from reference TRBV28 and TRBJ1-3, is DVKVTQSSRYLVKRTGEKVFLECVQDMDHENMFWYRQDPGLGLRLIYFSYDVKMKEKGDIPEGYSVSREKKERFSLILESASTNQTSMYLCASTRSGSGNTIYFGEGSWLTVV.

The gene calls are TRBV7-9 and TRBJ1-2; D uncertain. The CDR3 spans 12 residues. Trimming stripped 1 base from V and 4 bases from J, with 4 bases between. The germline CDR1 and CDR2 sequences are SEHNR and FQNEAQ (reference sequence). The CDR3 sequence: CASSLGGYGYTF. The CDR3 DNA follows: TGTGCCAGCAGCTTAGGTGGCTATGGCTACACCTTC.

Only one count was recorded for this clone. The DNA of the CDR3 is TGTGCCAGCAGCTTTTTCCTTGGCGGAACGTACACAGATACGCAGTATTTT. Amino acid sequence: CASSFFLGGTYTDTQYF. The rearrangement uses TRBV7-9 and TRBJ2-3; no clear D gene. The CDR3 is made up of 17 amino acids. Trimming left V 3 bases short and J 2 bases short, with 18 bases between. Per germline, CDR1 SEHNR and CDR2 FQNEAQ (reference sequence).

This sequence joins TRBV15 and TRBJ1-1; no clear D. The germline V and J ends were trimmed by 5 bases and 1 base, with 14 bases remaining between them. The CDR3 runs to 15 residues. From germline, CDR1 is LNHNV and CDR2 YYDKDF (reference sequence). Here the CDR3 reads CATSGRRLPNTEAFF. CDR3 DNA: TGTGCCACCAGCGGTAGGAGACTCCCGAACACTGAAGCTTTCTTT.

J is TRBJ2-2 and V is TRBV2; 16 nucleotides line up with TRBD2. Germline V CDR1 and CDR2: SNHLY, FYNNEI. CDR3 length equals 17 residues. Trimming at V came to 10 bases and at J to 4 bases, leaving 9 bases not matched to a gene. CDR3 DNA sequence: TGTGCCACCCGGGGGACTAGCGGGAGGGCCCTCACCGGGGAGCTGTTTTTT. Translation gives CATRGTSGRALTGELFF.

The chain uses TRBV18 and TRBJ1-6; D call uncertain. The CDR3 runs to 16 residues. Germline loops: CDR1 KGHSH, CDR2 LQKENI. The germline V and J ends were trimmed by 2 bases and 6 bases, with 14 bases remaining between them. CDR3 region: CASSPAPAGSNSPLHF. For the CDR3, the DNA is TGTGCCAGCTCACCAGCCCCCGCAGGCAGTAATTCACCCCTCCACTTT.

This chain connects TRBV5-1 to TRBJ2-2; D gene unclear. Trimming removed 0 bases from V and 5 bases from J, with 11 bases in between. This CDR3 has 15 residues. The germline V gene encodes CDR1 SGHRS and CDR2 YFSETQ. In DNA, the CDR3 is TGCGCCAGCAGCTTGGTCGGCCCCCCGACCGGGGAGCTGTTTTTT. As protein: CASSLVGPPTGELFF.

The rearrangement links TRBV6-5 to TRBJ1-2; D is unclear. Trimming removed 6 bases from V and 8 bases from J, with 13 bases in between. This CDR3 spans 12 amino acids. Germline CDR1 reads MNHEY; CDR2 reads SVGAGI. This CDR3 is CASRRNGAGYTF. CDR3 nucleotides: TGTGCCAGCAGAAGGAACGGCGCAGGCTACACCTTC.

The table lists this clone with a few counts. The chain carries TRBV9 and TRBJ2-1; TRBD2 might be the D (5 bases). CDR3 size: 16 residues. Trimming shortened V by 2 bases and J by 7 bases, and 19 bases separated the two germline ends. The germline CDR1 and CDR2 sequences are SGDLS and YYNGEE. The CDR3 here is CASSVGFSIGMNEQFF. CDR3 nucleotide sequence: TGTGCCAGCAGCGTTGGATTCTCAATCGGGATGAATGAGCAGTTCTTC.

This rearrangement joins TRBV18 to TRBJ1-1; D remains unclear. Trimming took 1 base from V and 3 from J, leaving 6 bases between them. CDR1 KGHSH and CDR2 LQKENI come from the germline V gene. CDR3 size: 13 residues. The CDR3 bases are TGTGCCAGCTCACCACAGAGGCACACTGAAGCTTTCTTT. Translating it yields CASSPQRHTEAFF.

The chain couples TRBV6-1 to TRBJ2-2; D is unresolved. Germline CDR1 reads MNHNS; CDR2 reads SASEGT. The CDR3 has 14 amino acids. V was clipped by 0 bases and J by 5 bases, with 7 bases between them. The CDR3 here is CASSEAPLTGELFF. CDR3 coding DNA: TGTGCCAGCAGTGAAGCGCCCCTTACCGGGGAGCTGTTTTTT.

Here the CDR3 reads CSARGQGISAFF. CDR3 DNA: TGCAGCGCCCGGGGTCAGGGTATTAGCGCTTTCTTT. The chain couples TRBV29-1 to TRBJ1-1; D possibly corresponds to TRBD1 (5 bases). Deletions cut 7 bases from V and 11 bases from J, with 20 bases between. The CDR3 totals 12 residues. Per the germline V gene, CDR1 is SQVTM and CDR2 is ANQGSEA.

The chain links TRBV4-1 to TRBJ2-3; D is unclear. In germline, CDR1 is MGHRA, CDR2 YSYEKL. The CDR3 loop spans 15 amino acids. The germline V and J ends were trimmed by 2 bases and 0 bases, with 9 bases remaining between them. The CDR3, as DNA: TGCGCCAGCAGCCAACACGGGCTTAGCACAGATACGCAGTATTTT. Translating it yields CASSQHGLSTDTQYF.

The chain has TRBV18 and TRBJ2-6, with D perhaps TRBD1 or TRBD2 (5 bases each). CDR1 and CDR2 from the germline V gene are KGHSH and LQKENI. Trimming shortened V by 4 bases and J by 2 bases, and 9 bases separated the two germline ends. The CDR3 runs to 15 residues. Here the CDR3 reads CASSQGTPGANVLTF. The CDR3 nucleotides read TGTGCCAGCTCACAGGGGACCCCTGGGGCCAACGTCCTGACTTTC.

The table lists this clone with a count of one. Here the CDR3 reads CASSLGSNSNQPQHF. Written as DNA, the CDR3 is TGCGCCAGCAGCTTGGGCTCCAATAGCAATCAGCCCCAGCATTTT. J is TRBJ1-5 and V is TRBV5-1, with D unresolved. The CDR3 totals 15 residues. Trimming cost V 0 bases and J 0 bases, with 7 bases left between them. Germline V gives CDR1 SGHRS, CDR2 YFSETQ.

The chain carries TRBV10-3 and TRBJ2-2, with TRBD1 as a possible D gene (6 bases). V lost 5 bases to trimming and J lost 0 bases, with 13 bases between them. This CDR3 is built from 16 residues. Germline values: CDR1 ENHRY, CDR2 SYGVKD. The CDR3 sequence is CAISFGQTPNTGELFF. The CDR3 region has the DNA TGTGCCATCAGTTTCGGACAGACCCCGAACACCGGGGAGCTGTTTTTT.

This chain connects TRBV18 to TRBJ1-1; no reliable D call. This CDR3 contains 14 residues. Germline V gene lookup returns CDR1 KGHSH and CDR2 LQKENI. V shed 3 bases and J shed 3 bases, with 11 bases lying between them. CDR3 protein: CASSPDPSDTEAFF. Here the CDR3 DNA reads TGTGCCAGCTCACCGGATCCAAGTGACACTGAAGCTTTCTTT.

The chain recombines TRBV7-6 with TRBJ2-2; D unresolved. The V end was cut by 5 bases, the J end by 1 base, with 14 bases between. Germline lookup yields CDR1 SGHVS and CDR2 FNYEAQ. CDR3 length: 16 amino acids. CDR3 sequence (DNA): TGTGCCAGCAGCGTAACAAGCTTTGGGAACACCGGGGAGCTGTTTTTT. Translated: CASSVTSFGNTGELFF.

The chain employs TRBV2 and TRBJ2-2; TRBD2 aligns across 8 bases. The germline gives CDR1 SNHLY, CDR2 FYNNEI. The CDR3 length is 14 residues. J was trimmed by 7 bases and V by 2 bases; bases with no gene match: 3. CDR3 region: CASSERAGGGELFF. The CDR3 coding sequence is TGTGCCAGCAGTGAACGGGCGGGGGGCGGGGAGCTGTTTTTT.

The chain couples TRBV30 to TRBJ1-5; D is unclear. Between the trimmed V and J ends, which lost 1 base and 1 base, there was a span of 8 bases. CDR1 is GTSNPN and CDR2 is SVGIG in the germline V gene (reference sequence). The CDR3 is made up of 14 amino acids. CDR3 in DNA: TGTGCCTGGAGTGCCGGATTGAGCAATCAGCCCCAGCATTTT. This codes for CAWSAGLSNQPQHF.

The gene calls are TRBV5-4 and TRBJ2-3; 14 bases fit TRBD2. This CDR3 contains 15 residues. The J segment lost 6 bases and the V segment lost 0 bases, leaving 0 bases of the junction unmatched. The V gene's germline CDR1 is SGHNT and CDR2 YYREEE (reference sequence). The CDR3 spells CASSLGLAGGDTQYF. The CDR3 DNA sequence: TGTGCCAGCAGCTTGGGACTAGCGGGAGGGGATACGCAGTATTTT.

The J gene is TRBJ2-5, the V gene TRBV6-1; 10 bases fit TRBD2. In germline, CDR1 is MNHNS, CDR2 SASEGT. V was clipped by 10 bases and J by 5 bases; unmatched bases: 10. The CDR3 runs 14 residues. CDR3 DNA: TGTGCCACCACATCGGGAGCGGGAGGGGAGACCCAGTACTTC. Protein sequence: CATTSGAGGETQYF.

The chain is built from TRBV19 and TRBJ2-7; no clear D. The germline V gene has CDR1 LNHDA and CDR2 SQIVND (reference sequence). This CDR3 comprises 13 residues. Trimming shortened V by 4 bases and J by 2 bases, and 9 bases separated the two germline ends. CDR3 in DNA: TGTGCCAGTAGTACAAGGAGTACCTACGAGCAGTACTTC. This codes for CASSTRSTYEQYF. Drawing the rest from reference TRBV19 and TRBJ2-7, the complete variable domain is DGGITQSPKYLFRKEGQNVTLSCEQNLNHDAMYWYRQDPGQGLRLIYYSQIVNDFQKGDIAEGYSVSREKKESFPLTVTSAQKNPTAFYLCASSTRSTYEQYFGPGTRLTVT.